One sample yielded the 21 T cell receptor beta chains listed below, sequenced in a study of cytomegalovirus exposure and HLA in healthy donors. Vbeta (60) and Jbeta (13) primers were used in the PCR. Clones were read by immunoSEQ multiplex PCR, and TCRdb kept only the in-frame ones, dropping some. Of roughly 130,000 clones in the sample, less than 80% were seen once. Sequencing was done on a sample of PBMCs. Every receptor here comes from a man in his forties in good health and CMV-seropositive.

This rearrangement joins TRBV29-1 to TRBJ1-1; 9 bases align to TRBD1. CDR1 SQVTM and CDR2 ANQGSEA come from the germline V gene. The CDR3 consists of 14 residues. J was trimmed by 5 bases and V by 2 bases; bases with no gene match: 6. DNA of the CDR3: TGCAGCGTTGAAAAGGAGACAGGGGGGACTGAAGCTTTCTTT. Its protein is CSVEKETGGTEAFF.

The V gene is TRBV2, the J gene TRBJ1-1; perhaps TRBD1 as D (5 bases). Trimming took 6 bases from V and 1 from J, leaving 18 bases between them. Germline V CDR1 and CDR2: SNHLY, FYNNEI. The CDR3 contains 16 residues. CDR3 sequence (DNA): TGTGCCAGCAGGAGAACACAGGTTTTTGCGAACACTGAAGCTTTCTTT. It yields the protein CASRRTQVFANTEAFF. Based on the CDR3 plus reference TRBV2 and TRBJ1-1, the full variable domain is EPEVTQTPSHQVTQMGQEVILRCVPISNHLYFYWYRQILGQKVEFLVSFYNNEISEKSEIFDDQFSVERPDGSNFTLKIRSTKLEDSAMYFCASRRTQVFANTEAFFGQGTRLTVV.

The chain uses TRBV5-1 and TRBJ1-4; TRBD1 aligns across 8 bases. In germline, CDR1 is SGHRS, CDR2 YFSETQ. V shed 5 bases, J shed 0 bases, and the junction held 3 bases outside the gene matches. The CDR3 covers 15 residues. CDR3 nucleotides: TGCGCCAGCAGGGCGACAGGGGCAACTAATGAAAAACTGTTTTTT. As protein: CASRATGATNEKLFF. The entire variable domain, with the rest obtained from reference TRBV5-1 and TRBJ1-4, is as follows: KAGVTQTPRYLIKTRGQQVTLSCSPISGHRSVSWYQQTPGQGLQFLFEYFSETQRNKGNFPGRFSGRQFSNSRSEMNVSTLELGDSALYLCASRATGATNEKLFFGSGTQLSVL.

This clone turned up a few times. The chain joins TRBV4-1 to TRBJ2-2, with D possibly being TRBD2 (5 bases). The CDR3 is 12 amino acids. The V and J ends lost 2 bases and 9 bases respectively, with 7 bases between them. CDR1 MGHRA and CDR2 YSYEKL come from the germline V gene. DNA of the CDR3: TGCGCCAGCAGCCAACCTAGCCGGGAGCTGTTTTTT. This codes for CASSQPSRELFF.

The V call is TRBV6-5, the J call TRBJ2-5; 10 bases match TRBD2. V was pared by 2 bases and J by 4 bases, with 7 bases of the junction left unmatched. The CDR3 is 16 amino acids. The germline CDR1 and CDR2 sequences are MNHEY and SVGAGI. Written as DNA, the CDR3 is TGTGCCAGCAGTTACGCCCCACCTAGCGGGAGAGAGACCCAGTACTTC. Translation: CASSYAPPSGRETQYF.

As DNA, the CDR3 is TGTGCCAGCACCCCCGGGGCGGGAGCGGTTCGCGATGAGCAGTTCTTC. It specifies CASTPGAGAVRDEQFF. The genes are TRBV27 and TRBJ2-1; 7 bases are a match to TRBD2. This CDR3 is 16 amino acids long. Germline V gene data show CDR1 as MNHEY and CDR2 as SMNVEV (reference sequence). With V trimmed by 7 bases and J by 8 bases, 17 bases remained unmatched.

V gene TRBV5-6 combines with J gene TRBJ1-5; tentatively, D is TRBD1 (6 bases). Between the trimmed V and J ends, which lost 4 bases and 4 bases, there was a span of 15 bases. CDR3 size: 15 residues. Germline V CDR1 and CDR2: SGHDT, YYEEEE. CDR3 residues: CASSIGPTGNQPQHF. CDR3 in DNA: TGTGCCAGCAGCATCGGGCCAACAGGGAATCAGCCCCAGCATTTT. Using reference TRBV5-6 and TRBJ1-5 for the parts outside the CDR3, the full variable domain is DAGVTQSPTHLIKTRGQQVTLRCSPKSGHDTVSWYQQALGQGPQFIFQYYEEEERQRGNFPDRFSGHQFPNYSSELNVNALLLGDSALYLCASSIGPTGNQPQHFGDGTRLSIL.

This chain joins TRBV4-1 and TRBJ2-2; TRBD1 is a possible D gene (6 bases). V gave up 1 base and J gave up 12 bases, with 12 bases separating them. This CDR3 comprises 13 residues. Germline CDR1 MGHRA, CDR2 YSYEKL. Written as DNA, the CDR3 is TGCGCCAGCAGCCAAGTCCAGGGGATACAGCTGTTTTTT. This translates into CASSQVQGIQLFF.

V usage is TRBV28 and J usage is TRBJ2-7; D may be TRBD1 (5 bases). The V end lost 3 bases, the J end lost 6 bases, and 15 bases lay between the germline ends. Germline CDR1 is MDHEN and CDR2 is SYDVKM. CDR3 size: 14 residues. CDR3 sequence reads: CASSFWKGRTEQYF. CDR3 nucleotide sequence: TGTGCCAGCAGTTTCTGGAAGGGGCGAACCGAGCAGTACTTC. Looking up the rest from reference TRBV28 and TRBJ2-7 gives the full variable domain: DVKVTQSSRYLVKRTGEKVFLECVQDMDHENMFWYRQDPGLGLRLIYFSYDVKMKEKGDIPEGYSVSREKKERFSLILESASTNQTSMYLCASSFWKGRTEQYFGPGTRLTVT.

V usage is TRBV7-8 and J usage is TRBJ2-7; 12 bases are a match to TRBD2. Germline V gene data show CDR1 as SGHVS and CDR2 as FQNEAQ. J lost 3 bases, V lost 2 bases, and 5 bases had no gene match. The CDR3 runs 16 residues. The CDR3, as DNA: TGTGCCAGCAGCTTAACTAGCGGGGGGATCGACTACGAGCAGTACTTC. It codes for CASSLTSGGIDYEQYF.

This chain uses TRBV28 with TRBJ1-2; 7 bases match TRBD1. The CDR3 runs 17 residues. Germline V gives CDR1 MDHEN, CDR2 SYDVKM. The trim removed 8 bases at V and 1 base at J, leaving 16 bases unmatched. CDR3: CASSEDRSWAHNYGYTF. The CDR3 DNA is TGTGCCAGCTCGGAGGACAGGTCATGGGCCCATAACTATGGCTACACCTTC.

The chain employs TRBV5-1 and TRBJ1-1; D gene ambiguous. Germline CDR1 reads SGHRS; CDR2 reads YFSETQ. The V end lost 4 bases, the J end lost 0 bases, and 10 bases lay between the germline ends. The CDR3 covers 14 residues. CDR3 nucleotides: TGCGCCAGCAGCCCGACAACAGTGAACACTGAAGCTTTCTTT. Amino acid sequence: CASSPTTVNTEAFF.

The V gene is TRBV30, the J gene TRBJ1-5; tentative D call: TRBD1 (6 bases). Trimming took 2 bases from V and 5 from J, leaving 13 bases between them. The CDR3 is 14 residues long. Germline V gives CDR1 GTSNPN, CDR2 SVGIG (reference sequence). The CDR3 region has the DNA TGTGCCTGGAGTCTACGACAGGCTGATCAGCCCCAGCATTTT. Translated: CAWSLRQADQPQHF.

The chain is built from TRBV2 and TRBJ1-5; 7 nucleotides align to TRBD1. Unmatched junction bases numbered 5, after V lost 5 bases and J lost 7 bases. The germline V gene has CDR1 SNHLY and CDR2 FYNNEI. CDR3 length equals 13 residues. Here the CDR3 reads CASSYQGGQPQHF. The CDR3 DNA reads TGTGCCAGCAGTTATCAGGGGGGACAGCCCCAGCATTTT.

J is TRBJ2-5 and V is TRBV4-2, with a tentative D call TRBD1 (6 bases). The germline V gene encodes CDR1 LGHNA and CDR2 YNFKEQ. Trimming removed 1 base at V and 2 bases at J, with 8 bases between. The CDR3 length is 14 residues. In DNA form, the CDR3 reads TGTGCCAGCAGCCAAGTAAGGGGGCAAGAGACCCAGTACTTC. Translated, it gives CASSQVRGQETQYF.

This sequence joins TRBV29-1 and TRBJ2-7, with D maybe TRBD1 (6 bases). Trimming removed 6 bases at V and 3 bases at J, with 21 bases between. The CDR3 loop spans 15 amino acids. The germline V gene has CDR1 SQVTM and CDR2 ANQGSEA. The CDR3 DNA reads as TGCAGCGTCCCCACAGGCCAGGGGCTCCACTACGAGCAGTACTTC. It specifies CSVPTGQGLHYEQYF.

This chain joins TRBV15 and TRBJ2-2, with D possibly matching TRBD2 (6 bases). The CDR3 is 14 residues long. V was pared by 5 bases and J by 1 base, with 8 bases between. Germline CDR1 reads LNHNV; CDR2 reads YYDKDF (reference sequence). The CDR3 loop reads CATSWGGNTGELFF. Written as DNA, the CDR3 is TGTGCCACCAGCTGGGGAGGGAACACCGGGGAGCTGTTTTTT.

This clone was picked up a small number of times. The chain couples TRBV5-4 to TRBJ1-1, with 9 bases aligning to TRBD1. The germline V gene has CDR1 SGHNT and CDR2 YYREEE (reference sequence). V was pared by 2 bases and J by 4 bases, with 6 bases of the junction left unmatched. CDR3 size: 15 residues. In DNA form, the CDR3 reads TGTGCCAGCAGCTTAGCGGGACAGGGAATCACTGAAGCTTTCTTT. Amino acids: CASSLAGQGITEAFF. Looking up the rest from reference TRBV5-4 and TRBJ1-1 gives the full variable domain: ETGVTQSPTHLIKTRGQQVTLRCSSQSGHNTVSWYQQALGQGPQFIFQYYREEENGRGNFPPRFSGLQFPNYSSELNVNALELDDSALYLCASSLAGQGITEAFFGQGTRLTVV.

This rearrangement joins TRBV19 to TRBJ1-5, with 7 bases that match TRBD1. Germline CDR1 and CDR2: LNHDA and SQIVND (reference sequence). The CDR3 contains 17 residues. With V trimmed by 4 bases and J by 4 bases, 13 bases remained unmatched. The CDR3 bases are TGTGCCAGTAGTACGGGGACGACAGGGATGAATAATCAGCCCCAGCATTTT. Its protein is CASSTGTTGMNNQPQHF.

CDR3 sequence reads: CASSLETGGLEQYF. Here the CDR3 DNA reads TGTGCCAGCAGCTTGGAGACAGGGGGGCTCGAGCAGTACTTC. The chain links TRBV7-9 to TRBJ2-7; 9 nucleotides line up with TRBD1. Germline assignment: CDR1 SEHNR and CDR2 FQNEAQ (reference sequence). This CDR3 is built from 14 residues. The V gene end was trimmed by 3 bases and the J gene end by 6 bases; junction bases not matched to a gene: 6.

V and J are TRBV5-6 and TRBJ1-5; TRBD1 is a possible D gene (6 bases). Trimming stripped 3 bases from V and 6 bases from J, with 13 bases between. The germline V gene has CDR1 SGHDT and CDR2 YYEEEE. The CDR3 has 14 amino acids. CDR3 region: CASSSQGWAQPQHF. The CDR3 bases are TGTGCCAGCAGCTCACAGGGTTGGGCTCAGCCCCAGCATTTT.